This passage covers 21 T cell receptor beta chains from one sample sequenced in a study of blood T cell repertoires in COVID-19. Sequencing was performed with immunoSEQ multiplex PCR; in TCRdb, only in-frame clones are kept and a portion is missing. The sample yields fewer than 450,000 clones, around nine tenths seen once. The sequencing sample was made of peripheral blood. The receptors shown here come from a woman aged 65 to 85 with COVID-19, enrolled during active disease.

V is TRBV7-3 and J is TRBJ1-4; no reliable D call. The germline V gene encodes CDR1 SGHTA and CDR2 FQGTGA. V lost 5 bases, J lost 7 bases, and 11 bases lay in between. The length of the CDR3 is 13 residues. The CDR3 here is CASSRRGGEKLFF. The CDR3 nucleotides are TGTGCCAGCAGCCGACGGGGTGGTGAAAAACTGTTTTTT.

The DNA for the CDR3 is TGTGCCAGCAGCTTTTCAGGGGCCTTCACCGGGGAGCTGTTTTTT. It translates to CASSFSGAFTGELFF. The chain combines TRBV7-9 with TRBJ2-2; D might be TRBD1 (6 bases). CDR3 length equals 15 residues. V lost 3 bases to trimming and J lost 4 bases, with 12 bases between them. The germline V gene encodes CDR1 SEHNR and CDR2 FQNEAQ (reference sequence).

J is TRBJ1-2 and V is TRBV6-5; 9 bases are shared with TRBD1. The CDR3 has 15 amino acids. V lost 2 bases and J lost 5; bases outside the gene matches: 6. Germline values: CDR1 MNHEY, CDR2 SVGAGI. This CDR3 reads CASSYLGTGTYGYTF. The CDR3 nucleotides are TGTGCCAGCAGTTACCTTGGGACAGGGACTTATGGCTACACCTTC.

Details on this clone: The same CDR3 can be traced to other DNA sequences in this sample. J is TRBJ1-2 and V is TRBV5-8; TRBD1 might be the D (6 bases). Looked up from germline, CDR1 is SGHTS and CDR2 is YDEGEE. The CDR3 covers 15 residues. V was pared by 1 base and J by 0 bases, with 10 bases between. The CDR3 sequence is CASSLRGGSNYGYTF. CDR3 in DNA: TGTGCCAGCAGCTTGAGGGGGGGATCTAACTATGGCTACACCTTC.

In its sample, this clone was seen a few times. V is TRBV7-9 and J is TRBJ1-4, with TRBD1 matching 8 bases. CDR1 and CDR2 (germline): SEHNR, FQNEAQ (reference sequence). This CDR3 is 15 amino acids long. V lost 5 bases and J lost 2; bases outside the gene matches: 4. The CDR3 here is CASSRQGPTNEKLFF. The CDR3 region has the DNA TGTGCCAGCAGCCGACAGGGGCCGACTAATGAAAAACTGTTTTTT.

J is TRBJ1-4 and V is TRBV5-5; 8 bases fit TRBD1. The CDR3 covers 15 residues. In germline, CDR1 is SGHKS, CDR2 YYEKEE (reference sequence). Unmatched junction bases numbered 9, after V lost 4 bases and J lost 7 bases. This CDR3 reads CASSVPTGELEKLFF. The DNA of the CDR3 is TGTGCCAGCAGCGTCCCGACAGGGGAACTTGAAAAACTGTTTTTT.

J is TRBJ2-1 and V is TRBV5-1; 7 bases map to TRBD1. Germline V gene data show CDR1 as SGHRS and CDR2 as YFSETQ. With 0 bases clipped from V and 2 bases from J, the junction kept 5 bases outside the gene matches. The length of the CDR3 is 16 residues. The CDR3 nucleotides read TGCGCCAGCAGCTTGGAAGGGACAGCCCCCTACAATGAGCAGTTCTTC. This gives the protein CASSLEGTAPYNEQFF.

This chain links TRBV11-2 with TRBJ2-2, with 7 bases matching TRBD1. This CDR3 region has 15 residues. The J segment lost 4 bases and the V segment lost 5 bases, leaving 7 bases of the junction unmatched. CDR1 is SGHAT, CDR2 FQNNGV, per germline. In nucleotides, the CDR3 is TGTGCCAGCAGCGATTACAGGGGAACCACCGGGGAGCTGTTTTTT. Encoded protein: CASSDYRGTTGELFF.

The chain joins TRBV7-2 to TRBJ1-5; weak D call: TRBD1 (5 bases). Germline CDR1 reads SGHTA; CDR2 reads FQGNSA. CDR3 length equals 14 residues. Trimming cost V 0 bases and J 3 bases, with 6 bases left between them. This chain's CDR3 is CASSLAGPNQPQHF. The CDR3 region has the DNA TGTGCCAGCAGCTTAGCGGGGCCCAATCAGCCCCAGCATTTT.

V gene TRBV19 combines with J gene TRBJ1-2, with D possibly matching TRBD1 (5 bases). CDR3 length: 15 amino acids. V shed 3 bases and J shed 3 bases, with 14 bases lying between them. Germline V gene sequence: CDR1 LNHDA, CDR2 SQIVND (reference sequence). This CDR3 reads CASSMGPGRDYGYTF. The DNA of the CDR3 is TGTGCCAGTAGTATGGGGCCAGGGCGCGACTATGGCTACACCTTC.

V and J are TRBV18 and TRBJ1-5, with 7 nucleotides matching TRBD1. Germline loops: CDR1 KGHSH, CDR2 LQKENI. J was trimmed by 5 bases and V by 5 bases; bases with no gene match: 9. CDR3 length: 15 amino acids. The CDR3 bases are TGTGCCAGCTCAAAAGACAGGGTAGGGCATCAGCCCCAGCATTTT. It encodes CASSKDRVGHQPQHF. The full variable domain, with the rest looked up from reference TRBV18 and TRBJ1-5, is NAGVMQNPRHLVRRRGQEARLRCSPMKGHSHVYWYRQLPEEGLKFMVYLQKENIIDESGMPKERFSAEFPKEGPSILRIQQVVRGDSAAYFCASSKDRVGHQPQHFGDGTRLSIL.

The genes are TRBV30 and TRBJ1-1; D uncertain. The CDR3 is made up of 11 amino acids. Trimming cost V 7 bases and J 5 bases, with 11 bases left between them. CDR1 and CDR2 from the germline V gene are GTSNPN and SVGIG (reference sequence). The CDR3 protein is CAFLPGTEAFF. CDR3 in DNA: TGTGCCTTTCTTCCGGGGACTGAAGCTTTCTTT.

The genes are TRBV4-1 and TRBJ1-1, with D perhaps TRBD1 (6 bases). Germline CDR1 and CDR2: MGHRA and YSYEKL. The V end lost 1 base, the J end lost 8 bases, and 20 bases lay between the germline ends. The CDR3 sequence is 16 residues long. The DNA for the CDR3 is TGCGCCAGCAGCCAAGTTCTTGGCAGGGGAAGGGGGGAAGCTTTCTTT. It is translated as CASSQVLGRGRGEAFF.

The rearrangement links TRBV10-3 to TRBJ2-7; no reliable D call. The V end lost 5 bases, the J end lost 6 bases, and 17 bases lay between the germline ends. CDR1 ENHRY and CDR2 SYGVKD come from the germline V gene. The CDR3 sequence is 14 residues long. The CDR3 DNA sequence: TGTGCCATCAGTCGAATAAAGAGATTGAGCGAGCAGTACTTC. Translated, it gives CAISRIKRLSEQYF.

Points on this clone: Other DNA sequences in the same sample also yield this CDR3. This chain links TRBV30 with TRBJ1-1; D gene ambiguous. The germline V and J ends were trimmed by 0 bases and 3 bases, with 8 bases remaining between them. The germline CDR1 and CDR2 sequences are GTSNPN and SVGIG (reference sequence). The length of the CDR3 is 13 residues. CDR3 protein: CAWSVRVDTEAFF. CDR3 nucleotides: TGTGCCTGGAGTGTACGGGTAGACACTGAAGCTTTCTTT.

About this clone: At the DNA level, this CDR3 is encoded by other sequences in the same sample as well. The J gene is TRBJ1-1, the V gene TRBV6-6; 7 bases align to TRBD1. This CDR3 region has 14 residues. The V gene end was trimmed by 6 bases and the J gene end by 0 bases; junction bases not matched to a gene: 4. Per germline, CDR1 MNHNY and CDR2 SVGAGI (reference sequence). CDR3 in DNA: TGTGCCAGCAGCGGGACAGTCATGAACACTGAAGCTTTCTTT. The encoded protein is CASSGTVMNTEAFF.

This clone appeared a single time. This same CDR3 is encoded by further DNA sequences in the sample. The CDR3 here is CASSVEGAGNTIYF. The CDR3 DNA is TGTGCCAGCAGCGTAGAGGGGGCTGGAAACACCATATATTTT. The genes are TRBV9 and TRBJ1-3, with D possibly TRBD1 on 6 matching bases. Trimming stripped 0 bases from V and 2 bases from J, with 6 bases between. Germline V gene data show CDR1 as SGDLS and CDR2 as YYNGEE. CDR3 length: 14 amino acids.

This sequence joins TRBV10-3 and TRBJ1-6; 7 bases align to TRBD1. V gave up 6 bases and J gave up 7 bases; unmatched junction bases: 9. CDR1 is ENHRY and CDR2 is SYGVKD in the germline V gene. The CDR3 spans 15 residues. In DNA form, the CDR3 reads TGTGCCATCAGGGCTTCCGGGACAGACAATTCACCCCTCCACTTT. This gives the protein CAIRASGTDNSPLHF.

This CDR3 is CASSSGGRVGYTF. As DNA, the CDR3 is TGTGCCAGCAGCTCGGGGGGTAGGGTTGGCTACACCTTC. V and J are TRBV7-9 and TRBJ1-2, with a weak D call TRBD1 (5 bases). V was cut by 4 bases and J by 7 bases, with 13 bases left in between. CDR1 SEHNR and CDR2 FQNEAQ come from the germline V gene (reference sequence). This CDR3 region has 13 residues.

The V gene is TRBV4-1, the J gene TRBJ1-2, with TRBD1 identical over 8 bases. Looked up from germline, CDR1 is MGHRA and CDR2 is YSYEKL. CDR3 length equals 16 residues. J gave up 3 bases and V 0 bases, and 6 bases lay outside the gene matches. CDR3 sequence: CASSQDVNRGDYGYTF. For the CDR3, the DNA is TGCGCCAGCAGCCAAGATGTAAACAGGGGGGACTATGGCTACACCTTC.

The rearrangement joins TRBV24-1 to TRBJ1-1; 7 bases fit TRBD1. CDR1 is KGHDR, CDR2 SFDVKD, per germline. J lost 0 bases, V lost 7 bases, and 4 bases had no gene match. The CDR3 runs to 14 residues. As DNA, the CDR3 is TGTGCCACCAGAAAGACAGGGTTGAACACTGAAGCTTTCTTT. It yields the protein CATRKTGLNTEAFF.